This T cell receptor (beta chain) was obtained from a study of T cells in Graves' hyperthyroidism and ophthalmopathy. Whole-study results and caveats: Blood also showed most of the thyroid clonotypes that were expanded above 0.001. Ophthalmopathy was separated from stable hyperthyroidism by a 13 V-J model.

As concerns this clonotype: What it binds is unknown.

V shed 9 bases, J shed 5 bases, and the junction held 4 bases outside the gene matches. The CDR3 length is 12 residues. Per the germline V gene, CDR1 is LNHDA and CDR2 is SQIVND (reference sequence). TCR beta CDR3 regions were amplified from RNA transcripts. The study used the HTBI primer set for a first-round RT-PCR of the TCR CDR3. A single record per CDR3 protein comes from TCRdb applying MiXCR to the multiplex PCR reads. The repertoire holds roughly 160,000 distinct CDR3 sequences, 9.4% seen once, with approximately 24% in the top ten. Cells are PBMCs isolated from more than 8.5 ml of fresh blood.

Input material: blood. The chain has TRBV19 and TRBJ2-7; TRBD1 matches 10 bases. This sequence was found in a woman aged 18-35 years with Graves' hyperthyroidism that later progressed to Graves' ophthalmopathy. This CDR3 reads CASQDRGNEQYF. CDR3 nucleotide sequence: TGTGCCAGCCAGGACAGGGGGAACGAGCAGTACTTC.